Below are 30 T cell receptor beta chains sequenced from a single sample in a study of blood T cell repertoires in COVID-19. Assay: immunoSEQ multiplex PCR; the TCRdb copy retains only in-frame clones and omits some. The sample holds roughly 220,000 clones, 70% to 85% seen once. Sample: PBMCs or T cells enriched from blood (not recorded which). The receptors were sampled from a man aged 35 to 55 who had recovered from COVID-19.

The rearrangement joins TRBV7-2 to TRBJ2-5; D ambiguous. CDR1 SGHTA and CDR2 FQGNSA come from the germline V gene. Trimming pared 3 bases from V and 5 bases from J, leaving 13 bases between. The CDR3 is made up of 14 amino acids. CDR3 region: CASSFLFSSETQYF. CDR3 nucleotide sequence: TGTGCCAGCAGCTTCTTGTTTAGCTCGGAGACCCAGTACTTC. Full variable domain (rest looked up from reference TRBV7-2 and TRBJ2-5): GAGVSQSPSNKVTEKGKDVELRCDPISGHTALYWYRQSLGQGLEFLIYFQGNSAPDKSGLPSDRFSAERTGGSVSTLTIQRTQQEDSAVYLCASSFLFSSETQYFGPGTRLLVL.

This rearrangement joins TRBV24-1 to TRBJ2-5, with D possibly being TRBD2 (5 bases). Germline assignment: CDR1 KGHDR and CDR2 SFDVKD. This CDR3 spans 15 amino acids. V lost 3 bases, J lost 2 bases, and 12 bases lay in between. Here the CDR3 DNA reads TGTGCCACCAGTGATCCTAACAGCGGTCAAGAGACCCAGTACTTC. It yields the protein CATSDPNSGQETQYF.

CDR3 bases: TGCGCCAGCAGGGACCAACAGGGATTTGAGACCCAGTACTTC. Translated: CASRDQQGFETQYF. The chain combines TRBV5-1 with TRBJ2-5, with D maybe TRBD1 (6 bases). The CDR3 runs 14 residues. Trimming shortened V by 5 bases and J by 5 bases, and 16 bases separated the two germline ends. Germline V CDR1 and CDR2: SGHRS, YFSETQ.

The V and J genes are TRBV18 and TRBJ1-4; 9 bases are a match to TRBD1. The CDR3 consists of 15 residues. Germline CDR1 reads KGHSH; CDR2 reads LQKENI. V lost 3 bases and J lost 4; bases outside the gene matches: 3. CDR3 nucleotide sequence: TGTGCCAGCTCACCCGGGACAGGGAGTAATGAAAAACTGTTTTTT. As protein: CASSPGTGSNEKLFF.

At least ten counts were recorded for this clone. DNA for the CDR3: TGTGCCAGCCAAACGACACAGGGGGCTCATGGCTACACCTTC. Translating it yields CASQTTQGAHGYTF. This chain connects TRBV2 to TRBJ1-2; 9 bases match TRBD1. Per germline, CDR1 SNHLY and CDR2 FYNNEI. V lost 8 bases to trimming and J lost 6 bases; unmatched junction nucleotides: 10. This CDR3 comprises 14 residues.

The chain joins TRBV7-9 to TRBJ2-1; D call uncertain. Germline V gene lookup returns CDR1 SEHNR and CDR2 FQNEAQ (reference sequence). The CDR3 length is 12 residues. The V end lost 4 bases, the J end lost 9 bases, and 10 bases lay between the germline ends. The CDR3 region has the DNA TGTGCCAGCAGCTCCCAGCGACCTGAGCAGTTCTTC. Its translation: CASSSQRPEQFF. Drawing the rest from reference TRBV7-9 and TRBJ2-1, the complete variable domain is DTGVSQNPRHKITKRGQNVTFRCDPISEHNRLYWYRQTLGQGPEFLTYFQNEAQLEKSRLLSDRFSAERPKGSFSTLEIQRTEQGDSAMYLCASSSQRPEQFFGPGTRLTVL.

V gene TRBV5-6 combines with J gene TRBJ2-7; possible D gene TRBD2, 6 bases. Germline V CDR1 and CDR2: SGHDT, YYEEEE. Trimming took 0 bases from V and 7 from J, leaving 14 bases between them. CDR3 length equals 14 residues. In DNA form, the CDR3 reads TGTGCCAGCAGCTTGGTGTACGGGGCGGGGGAGCAGTACTTC. As protein: CASSLVYGAGEQYF.

CDR3 protein: CASRRRAYSSMGGGTDTQYF. The CDR3 region has the DNA TGTGCCAGCAGGCGGAGAGCATACTCTAGCATGGGGGGAGGCACAGATACGCAGTATTTT. The rearrangement links TRBV27 to TRBJ2-3; perhaps TRBD2 as D (6 bases). Germline-derived CDR1 and CDR2 are MNHEY and SMNVEV (reference sequence). V lost 6 bases and J lost 1, with 29 bases in between. CDR3 length: 20 amino acids.

The V and J genes are TRBV4-3 and TRBJ1-3; D is possibly TRBD1 (5 bases). The germline V and J ends were trimmed by 0 bases and 2 bases, with 11 bases remaining between them. Germline-derived CDR1 and CDR2 are LGHNA and YSLEER. The length of the CDR3 is 16 residues. CDR3 coding DNA: TGCGCCAGCAGCCAAGAACCCTCCAGGGCTGGAAACACCATATATTTT. Translating it yields CASSQEPSRAGNTIYF.

In the case of this clone: The sample has other DNA sequences that encode this CDR3 too. The CDR3 region is CASSLRAVNTEAFF. The CDR3, as DNA: TGTGCCAGCAGCTTAAGGGCAGTGAACACTGAAGCTTTCTTT. The J gene is TRBJ1-1, the V gene TRBV7-3; no reliable D call. The CDR3 runs 14 residues. The V end was cut by 1 base, the J end by 0 bases, with 6 bases between. Germline CDR1 is SGHTA and CDR2 is FQGTGA. The variable domain in full, completed from reference TRBV7-3 and TRBJ1-1, reads GAGVSQTPSNKVTEKGKYVELRCDPISGHTALYWYRQSLGQGPEFLIYFQGTGAADDSGLPNDRFFAVRPEGSVSTLKIQRTERGDSAVYLCASSLRAVNTEAFFGQGTRLTVV.

This chain uses TRBV5-6 with TRBJ2-1; 7 bases agree with TRBD2. The germline gives CDR1 SGHDT, CDR2 YYEEEE. V lost 0 bases to trimming and J lost 4 bases; unmatched junction nucleotides: 4. The length of the CDR3 is 15 residues. The CDR3 region has the DNA TGTGCCAGCAGCTTGGTTGGAGCGGGATACAATGAGCAGTTCTTC. It translates to CASSLVGAGYNEQFF. Full variable domain (missing parts from reference TRBV5-6 and TRBJ2-1): DAGVTQSPTHLIKTRGQQVTLRCSPKSGHDTVSWYQQALGQGPQFIFQYYEEEERQRGNFPDRFSGHQFPNYSSELNVNALLLGDSALYLCASSLVGAGYNEQFFGPGTRLTVL.

J is TRBJ2-6 and V is TRBV18; D perhaps matches TRBD1 (6 bases). This CDR3 has 17 amino acids. V was shortened by 3 bases and J by 0 bases, with 12 bases between the two germline ends. Germline V gene sequence: CDR1 KGHSH, CDR2 LQKENI. CDR3 residues: CASSPRPGASGANVLTF. The CDR3 region has the DNA TGTGCCAGCTCACCCAGACCAGGGGCCTCTGGGGCCAACGTCCTGACTTTC.

The chain links TRBV24-1 to TRBJ1-5; TRBD1 matches at 8 bases. The CDR3 extends over 15 amino acids. Losses at the gene ends were 4 bases for V and 2 bases for J; bases not matched to a gene: 3. CDR1 and CDR2 (germline): KGHDR, SFDVKD. The CDR3: CATSDPGGGNQPQHF. CDR3 coding DNA: TGTGCCACCAGTGACCCAGGGGGCGGCAATCAGCCCCAGCATTTT.

The chain couples TRBV6-5 to TRBJ1-2; D is unclear. With 6 bases removed from V and 6 bases from J, the gap between germline ends came to 17 bases. Germline V lookup: CDR1 MNHEY, CDR2 SVGAGI. The CDR3 loop spans 14 amino acids. The CDR3 loop reads CASRDSGSSNGYTF. The CDR3 nucleotides are TGTGCCAGCAGGGACTCCGGGTCCTCAAATGGCTACACCTTC.

There are a few counts of this clone. The V gene is TRBV6-5, the J gene TRBJ2-1; a weak D match, TRBD1 (5 bases). The CDR3 contains 15 residues. Germline-derived CDR1 and CDR2 are MNHEY and SVGAGI. Between the trimmed V and J ends, which lost 6 bases and 10 bases, there was a span of 22 bases. CDR3 residues: CASSQSLSQGREQFF. For the CDR3, the DNA is TGTGCCAGCAGCCAATCATTGTCTCAGGGTAGAGAGCAGTTCTTC.

This clone was found once. The rearrangement joins TRBV11-2 to TRBJ1-5, with 7 bases lining up with TRBD1. Germline V CDR1 and CDR2: SGHAT, FQNNGV. Trimming at V came to 4 bases and at J to 2 bases, leaving 2 bases not matched to a gene. The CDR3 is 14 residues long. This CDR3 is CASSSTGRNQPQHF. As DNA, the CDR3 is TGTGCCAGCAGCTCGACAGGGCGCAATCAGCCCCAGCATTTT.

J is TRBJ1-5 and V is TRBV28; TRBD1 matches 7 bases. The length of the CDR3 is 14 residues. The V segment lost 10 bases and the J segment 3 bases; nucleotides outside the gene matches: 9. In germline, CDR1 is MDHEN, CDR2 SYDVKM. CDR3 coding DNA: TGTGCCACCAAGAACAGGGGCAACAATCAGCCCCAGCATTTT. Translating it yields CATKNRGNNQPQHF.

This chain links TRBV5-1 with TRBJ2-7; TRBD2 agrees at 10 bases. The CDR3 sequence is 14 residues long. V trimming: 0 bases; J trimming: 5 bases; junction bases outside the gene matches: 2. From germline, CDR1 is SGHRS and CDR2 YFSETQ. DNA for the CDR3: TGCGCCAGCAGCTTGGTTCTAGCGGGAGACGAGCAGTACTTC. Translating gives CASSLVLAGDEQYF.

This chain joins TRBV25-1 and TRBJ1-4; possibly TRBD1 for D (6 bases). The CDR3 covers 15 residues. V was clipped by 6 bases and J by 5 bases, with 16 bases between them. Germline lookup yields CDR1 MGHDK and CDR2 SYGVNS. DNA for the CDR3: TGTGCCAGCAGCCCACAGGGTAGGGGAAATGAAAAACTGTTTTTT. Translated, it gives CASSPQGRGNEKLFF.

CDR3 nucleotide sequence: TGTGCCAGCATAGAGGAAAGCAATCAGCCCCAGCATTTT. The encoded protein is CASIEESNQPQHF. The chain combines TRBV6-5 with TRBJ1-5; D remains ambiguous. This CDR3 is 13 amino acids long. V lost 7 bases to trimming and J lost 1 base, with 8 bases between them. CDR1 MNHEY and CDR2 SVGAGI come from the germline V gene.

The V gene is TRBV6-5, the J gene TRBJ2-7; 8 bases align to TRBD1. V lost 5 bases, J lost 4 bases, and 4 bases stayed unmatched. The CDR3 runs to 13 residues. Germline values: CDR1 MNHEY, CDR2 SVGAGI. In DNA form, the CDR3 reads TGTGCCAGCAGTCCGGGACAGGTTTACGAGCAGTACTTC. Translation gives CASSPGQVYEQYF.

This clone was found once. This CDR3 is CASSLVAGGLLAKNIQYF. In DNA, the CDR3 is TGTGCCAGCAGTTTAGTAGCGGGAGGGTTATTGGCCAAAAACATTCAGTACTTC. The V and J genes are TRBV28 and TRBJ2-4, with TRBD2 matching over 11 bases. CDR1 is MDHEN and CDR2 is SYDVKM in the germline V gene. The CDR3 runs to 18 residues. J was trimmed by 1 base and V by 2 bases; bases with no gene match: 7.

The J gene is TRBJ1-5, the V gene TRBV7-9; possibly TRBD1 for D (5 bases). Germline values: CDR1 SEHNR, CDR2 FQNEAQ (reference sequence). The CDR3 length is 14 residues. The ends were cut back, 6 bases at V and 3 bases at J, with 12 bases in the middle. The CDR3, as DNA: TGTGCCAGCAGTTCTGACAGATCCAATCAGCCCCAGCATTTT. It encodes CASSSDRSNQPQHF.

This chain links TRBV24-1 with TRBJ2-2, with unresolved D. V dropped 12 bases and J dropped 0 bases, with 10 bases sitting between them. CDR1 is KGHDR, CDR2 SFDVKD, per germline. The CDR3 spans 13 residues. CDR3 DNA: TGTGCCGCGGAATCAACGAACACCGGGGAGCTGTTTTTT. Amino acids: CAAESTNTGELFF.

The rearrangement uses TRBV5-1 and TRBJ2-4, with 10 bases lining up with TRBD2. This CDR3 is 18 amino acids long. Trimming cost V 0 bases and J 0 bases; bases outside gene matches: 6. Germline assignment: CDR1 SGHRS and CDR2 YFSETQ. CDR3 DNA sequence: TGCGCCAGCAGCTTGGGGACTAGCGGAAACCTAGCCAAAAACATTCAGTACTTC. As protein: CASSLGTSGNLAKNIQYF.

This clone was counted a single time. The J gene is TRBJ1-5, the V gene TRBV19, with a weak D call TRBD1 (5 bases). The germline gives CDR1 LNHDA, CDR2 SQIVND (reference sequence). Trimming cost V 7 bases and J 7 bases, with 20 bases left between them. The CDR3 loop spans 15 amino acids. The CDR3 coding sequence is TGTGCCAGTACCCCTGGGACCACGGGAGTACAGCCCCAGCATTTT. It translates to CASTPGTTGVQPQHF.

The rearrangement joins TRBV5-4 to TRBJ2-7; D call uncertain. The CDR3 is made up of 12 amino acids. Per the germline V gene, CDR1 is SGHNT and CDR2 is YYREEE (reference sequence). The V gene lost 4 bases and the J gene lost 3 bases, with 8 bases spanning the gap. As DNA, the CDR3 is TGTGCCAGCAGCCTCCCGGGCTACGAGCAGTACTTC. Protein: CASSLPGYEQYF.

The chain employs TRBV15 and TRBJ1-6; TRBD1 matches 7 bases. After removal of 5 bases from V and 8 bases from J, the junction contained 3 bases not matched to a gene. Germline V gene lookup returns CDR1 LNHNV and CDR2 YYDKDF (reference sequence). The CDR3 consists of 13 residues. The CDR3 DNA is TGTGCCACCAGCGGGGACAGTTATTCACCCCTCCACTTT. It translates to CATSGDSYSPLHF.

V and J are TRBV7-8 and TRBJ2-6, with D perhaps matching TRBD2 (5 bases). Germline-derived CDR1 and CDR2 are SGHVS and FQNEAQ. CDR3 length: 15 residues. V shed 4 bases and J shed 0 bases, with 7 bases lying between them. The CDR3 region is CASSSGNSGANVLTF. The CDR3 DNA reads TGTGCCAGCAGCTCGGGGAACTCTGGGGCCAACGTCCTGACTTTC.

The rearrangement joins TRBV28 to TRBJ1-6, with TRBD1 identical over 8 bases. Looked up from germline, CDR1 is MDHEN and CDR2 is SYDVKM. CDR3 length equals 15 residues. Trimming at V came to 2 bases and at J to 7 bases, leaving 4 bases not matched to a gene. As DNA, the CDR3 is TGTGCCAGCAGTTTACTGCAGGGGGCGAATTCACCCCTCCACTTT. The encoded protein is CASSLLQGANSPLHF.